The T cell receptor beta chain under discussion was sequenced for a study of T-cell memory formation after mild COVID-19. Study in general: Clustering of TCRs was largely donor specific.

There are 13 residues in the CDR3. V was cut by 7 bases and J by 4 bases, with 14 bases left in between. Germline CDR1 is DFQATT and CDR2 is SNEGSKA (reference sequence). Study-level points and caveats: Memory sampled before infection contained some responding clones, suggesting cross-reactive memory joined.

Constant-segment primers and 5'RACE yielded cDNA libraries for TCR alpha and TCR beta, each carrying sample barcodes and UMIs. In TCRdb, the 5' RACE reads were re-called with MiXCR into one record per CDR3 protein. The table lists roughly 220,000 distinct CDR3 sequences, 9.5% to 10% of them singletons. This clonotype was recorded a few times. No antigen is known for it. This receptor was identified in a man between 18 and 29 years old who had mild COVID-19 (a few samples of this study predate the infection). Cell type and time point are not known. Sequencing was carried out using PBMCs or a T cell subset sorted from them (not recorded which). This chain uses TRBV20-1 with TRBJ2-1, with D tentatively TRBD1 or TRBD2 (5 bases each). The CDR3 here is CSVSGAPYNEQFF. DNA of the CDR3: TGCAGTGTCTCCGGGGCCCCGTACAATGAGCAGTTCTTC.